This T cell receptor (beta chain) was documented in a study of a mutant IDH1 vaccine in newly diagnosed glioma. Turning to the study itself: Of the patients given treatment, approximately 60% were male and about 38% were female, and a mean age of approximately 40 years was recorded. Earlier therapy was either radiotherapy, temozolomide, or both, and most got both.

The sample holds a few counts of this clone. This sample's time point: baseline, week 1 (first vaccination visit). Treatment specified: pre-vaccination baseline after standard-of-care therapy. V was trimmed by 0 bases and J by 4 bases, leaving 18 bases between them. The CDR3 sequence is 17 residues long. Germline CDR1 and CDR2: SGHVS and FQNEAQ. TCRdb keeps only in-frame clones here, not all; method: immunoSEQ multiplex PCR. This table has around 59,000 clones, about 91% appearing once. The input for sequencing was PBMCs, taken from a glioma patient treated with radiotherapy, temozolomide or both. This TCR was sampled from a man aged 50 or older with glioma. The J gene is TRBJ1-2, the V gene TRBV7-8; perhaps TRBD1 as D (5 bases). CDR3 residues: CASSLAAGKAAFYGYTF. DNA for the CDR3: TGTGCCAGCAGCTTAGCGGCAGGGAAGGCGGCATTCTATGGCTACACCTTC.